This record concerns one TCR beta chain sequence. The antigen remains undetermined. Profiling relied on immunoSEQ multiplex PCR, and the TCRdb table lists in-frame clones only, not all of them. This table has approximately 1.5 million clones, approximately 98.5% appearing once. The study drew all its donors from Caucasian adults living in Nashville, Tennessee. Splitting of CD4+ cells produced CD45RA+ naive and CD45RA-negative memory subsets. The sample belongs to a study of shared clonotypes between healthy human individuals. Study-level information: The donor pool was made up of two women and a few men aged 18 to 49. The study's findings and limits: Across subsets, estimated richness was generally greater for naive than for memory populations.

The sequenced sample consisted of naive CD4+ T cells sorted from blood. The subset here: CD45RA+ positively selected. The sequence derives from a man aged 30-40 years in good health.

This chain's CDR3 is CASSQDSLAASTDTQYF. CDR3 coding DNA: TGCGCCAGCAGCCAAGATAGTCTAGCAGCTAGCACAGATACGCAGTATTTT. V is TRBV4-3 and J is TRBJ2-3; perhaps TRBD2 as D (5 bases). Germline loops: CDR1 LGHNA, CDR2 YSLEER. This CDR3 region has 17 residues. The V end was cut by 0 bases, the J end by 0 bases, with 13 bases between.